This entry describes one TCR beta chain. Its antigen is as yet unknown. Once RNA had been extracted, it was reverse transcribed into cDNA to act as the sequencing template. The assay was immunoSEQ multiplex PCR, and TCRdb's table has in-frame clones only and misses some. The table shows under 70,000 clones, with roughly 60% occurring only once. These data originate in a study of CD8+ T cells in alopecia areata. V lost 1 base and J lost 2; bases outside the gene matches: 7. From germline, CDR1 is MGHRA and CDR2 YSYEKL. This CDR3 has 16 amino acids. Whole-study results and caveats: The study found higher clonality in lesional than normal scalp, especially in alopecia totalis/universalis. Normal-skin resident alphabeta T cells also appear among scalp sample sequences.

This clonotype was sampled from a human donor with alopecia areata. The chain links TRBV4-1 to TRBJ1-1; 7 nucleotides line up with TRBD1. Sequencing was performed on CD8+ T cells sorted from blood, taken at week 0. This chain's CDR3 is CASSQAAGGGNTEAFF. The CDR3 coding sequence is TGCGCCAGCAGCCAAGCGGCAGGGGGGGGAAACACTGAAGCTTTCTTT.